The present T cell receptor (beta chain) was sequenced within a study of PD-L1 blockade in urothelial cancer. On the study more broadly: Blood underwent analysis 3 weeks (second dose) and 6 weeks after treatment began.

Time point defined: peripheral blood 6 weeks after treatment start. Patients suffered from locally advanced or metastatic urothelial carcinoma. Patients each gave 1 to 8 samples, pretreatment and on-treatment. Assay: immunoSEQ multiplex PCR; the TCRdb copy retains only in-frame clones and omits some. The sample comprises about 41,000 clones, roughly 81% of which are singletons, and 2.6% rests with the top ten. V lost 2 bases and J lost 2, with 10 bases in between. Germline CDR1 SGHTA, CDR2 FQGNSA. CDR3 length: 16 amino acids. Sequencing used PBMCs, obtained around atezolizumab (anti-PD-L1) treatment. The chain uses TRBV7-2 and TRBJ2-6; D unresolved. The TCR originated in a man between 65 and 79 years old with urothelial cancer. CDR3 DNA: TGTGCCAGCAGCTTAACTACGGCGCCTGGGGCCAACGTCCTGACTTTC. Its translation: CASSLTTAPGANVLTF.